This TCR beta chain was identified during a study of identical twins. Study outcomes and limitations: Its conclusions, products of cross-sectional statistical analysis, did not come from following the same donors. Cord blood beta clonotypes present at high abundance carried fewer insertions; no such pattern appeared in memory repertoires.

This clonotype was recorded a few times. What it binds is not known. The CDR3 has 14 amino acids. V was cut by 7 bases and J by 0 bases, with 10 bases left in between. CDR1 is SNHLY and CDR2 is FYNNEI in the germline V gene. TCRdb reprocessed the 5' RACE reads via MiXCR and lists one record per CDR3 protein. The sample lists about 530,000 distinct CDR3 sequences, 12% to 15% occurring once. The data were also submitted as part of a second study, on yellow fever vaccine responses in identical twins.

The V call is TRBV2, the J call TRBJ2-1; D perhaps matches TRBD1 (6 bases). Input material: CD4+ T cells sorted from blood. This receptor was obtained from a woman under 30 in good health. The CDR3 loop is CASKGDNSYNEQFF. CDR3 nucleotide sequence: TGTGCCAGCAAAGGGGACAACTCCTACAATGAGCAGTTCTTC.